The 18 T cell receptor beta chains in this list originate from one sample, sequenced in a study of tumor and adjacent non-tumor tissue in lung cancer. RNA was extracted from bulk tissue without any cell sorting. This non-tumor lung sample came from over 3 cm beyond the tumor edge. The library came from three nested PCR rounds adapted from ARM-PCR protocols. TCRdb itself ran the multiplex PCR reads through MiXCR, one entry per CDR3 protein. The repertoire holds around 100,000 distinct CDR3 sequences, with approximately 60% as singletons. The specimen was distant non-tumor lung tissue. All receptors derive from a man aged 25-45 years with non-small cell lung cancer.

Of note for this clonotype: At one boundary the junction diverges from the germline segment, which might be a read error. The rearrangement uses TRBV11-1 and TRBJ2-2; TRBD2 matches 9 bases. The V gene's germline CDR1 is SGHAT and CDR2 FQDESV (reference sequence). The CDR3 runs 18 residues. CDR3 sequence: CGSSLRSAGGPGTGELFF. For the CDR3, the DNA is TGTGGCAGCAGCTTACGGTCAGCGGGGGGCCCGGGTACCGGGGAGCTGTTTTTT.

Notes on this clonotype: The junction differs from germline at one of its ends, possibly a read error. V is TRBV6-2 or TRBV6-3 and J is TRBJ2-7; the match to TRBD2 covers 7 bases. Germline V gene data show CDR1 as MNHEY and CDR2 as SVGEGT. CDR3 length: 13 amino acids. Here the CDR3 reads CAGSFGTNYEQYF. CDR3 nucleotide sequence: TGTGCCGGCAGTTTTGGGACTAACTACGAGCAATACTTC.

With respect to this clonotype: No conserved phenylalanine or tryptophan ends this CDR3, so it is likely a read error. The rearrangement joins TRBV11-2 to TRBJ1-6; no clear D. This CDR3 comprises 14 residues. Germline V gene data show CDR1 as SGHAT and CDR2 as FQNNGV. CDR3 DNA sequence: TGTGCGAGCAGCTTAGATCTCGGGATCTCATCCCTCCACGTT. This gives the protein CASSLDLGISSLHV.

With respect to this clonotype: The junction and the germline gene differ at one end; a read error may be behind it. This chain connects TRBV11-2 to TRBJ1-3; maybe TRBD1 (5 bases). The CDR3 is made up of 16 amino acids. The germline CDR1 and CDR2 sequences are SGHAT and FQNNGV. CDR3 DNA: TGTGCCTGCAGCTTAGACAGTCCCAGCTCTGGAAACACCATATATTTT. Protein sequence: CACSLDSPSSGNTIYF.

A word on this clonotype: An end of the junction does not agree with germline; a read error may underlie this. The chain is built from TRBV4-1 and TRBJ2-3; perhaps TRBD2 as D (8 bases). The CDR3 is 18 amino acids. Germline V lookup: CDR1 MGHRA, CDR2 YSYEKL. CDR3 in DNA: TGTGCCAGCAGCTTATCCCCCTCGACTAGCGAGGGGACAGATACGCAGTATTTC. Protein product: CASSLSPSTSEGTDTQYF.

Notes on this clonotype: The germline gene is not matched at one end of the junction; a read error may be the cause. The V and J genes are TRBV4-3 and TRBJ1-5; D is perhaps TRBD1 (5 bases). Germline V gene data show CDR1 as LGHNA and CDR2 as YSLEER. This CDR3 spans 16 amino acids. CDR3 bases: TGCGCCAGCAACCAAGTTTGGAGGACACCCAATCAGCCCCAGCATTTT. This encodes CASNQVWRTPNQPQHF.

V and J are TRBV4-2 and TRBJ2-2; weak D call: TRBD2 (6 bases). In germline, CDR1 is LGHNA, CDR2 YNFKEQ. The CDR3 length is 19 residues. Trimming left V 1 base short and J 4 bases short, with 22 bases between. The CDR3 reads CASSQVPPEADGSTGELFF. The CDR3, as DNA: TGTGCCAGCAGCCAAGTACCCCCCGAGGCCGACGGGAGCACCGGGGAGCTGTTTTTT.

Concerning this clonotype: At one end the junction does not follow the germline gene, possibly because of a read error. The V and J genes are TRBV4-1 and TRBJ2-7; a possible D gene is TRBD1 (8 bases). Germline assignment: CDR1 MGHRA and CDR2 YSYEKL. The CDR3 is 17 amino acids. CDR3 bases: TGTGCCAGCAGCCCTTCATACCGGACAGGGAGGGTCTATGAGCAGTACTTC. It translates to CASSPSYRTGRVYEQYF.

The chain has TRBV20-1 and TRBJ1-1, with TRBD1 as a possible D gene (5 bases). V lost 3 bases and J lost 5, with 16 bases in between. CDR3 length equals 14 residues. Per germline, CDR1 DFQATT and CDR2 SNEGSKA (reference sequence). The CDR3 DNA reads as TGCAGTGCTAGTTCCGGGGCGACCGTGACTGAAGCTTTCTTT. Translation: CSASSGATVTEAFF.

The chain has TRBV20-1 and TRBJ2-1; maybe TRBD2 (5 bases). Germline V CDR1 and CDR2: DFQATT, SNEGSKA (reference sequence). This CDR3 spans 18 amino acids. Trimming cost V 0 bases and J 2 bases, with 20 bases left between them. The CDR3: CSARDFISRRNAYNEQFF. The CDR3 DNA is TGCAGTGCTAGAGATTTCATTAGCAGGAGGAACGCCTACAATGAGCAGTTCTTC.

This clonotype was observed many times. The CDR3 DNA follows: TGTGCCAGCAGTTACACGACAGGGGATAATTCACCCCTCCACTTT. Translation gives CASSYTTGDNSPLHF. The chain couples TRBV6-5 to TRBJ1-6; 8 nucleotides line up with TRBD1. V shed 2 bases, J shed 5 bases, and the junction held 2 bases outside the gene matches. The germline gives CDR1 MNHEY, CDR2 SVGAGI. This CDR3 spans 15 amino acids.

A note on this clonotype: The junction departs from the called germline gene at one end, perhaps through a read error. The V gene is TRBV24-1, the J gene TRBJ1-1; no definite D call. CDR1 and CDR2 from the germline V gene are KGHDR and SFDVKD. The CDR3 is made up of 14 amino acids. CDR3 sequence reads: CATSDGREATETFF. DNA of the CDR3: TGTGCCACCAGTGATGGGAGGGAGGCGACTGAAACTTTCTTT.

This clonotype was seen repeatedly, ten times or more. A single base separates this from a much larger clone, so it may be a read error. Likely a read error: the CDR3 ends without its conserved phenylalanine or tryptophan. This rearrangement joins TRBV11-1 to TRBJ2-7, with 7 bases matching TRBD1. CDR1 and CDR2 (germline): SGHAT, FQDESV (reference sequence). The J segment lost 2 bases and the V segment lost 3 bases, leaving 4 bases of the junction unmatched. The CDR3 sequence is 14 residues long. In nucleotides, the CDR3 is TGTGCCAGCAGCTTCCGGGACAGAGCCTACGAGCAGTACCTC. It is translated as CASSFRDRAYEQYL.

In the case of this clonotype: Its ends do not fully match the called genes, so a read error is possible. The V and J genes are TRBV6-1 and TRBJ2-6, with 11 bases matching TRBD1. The CDR3 spans 15 residues. Germline V gene data show CDR1 as MNHNS and CDR2 as SASEGT. This chain's CDR3 is CVSGQGAVGANVLTF. CDR3 nucleotide sequence: TGTGTCAGCGGACAGGGGGCAGTTGGGGCCAATGTCCTGACTTTC.

As concerns this clonotype: This CDR3 fails to terminate in the conserved phenylalanine or tryptophan, so it likely reflects a read error. This sequence joins TRBV20-1 and TRBJ2-3; 11 nucleotides align to TRBD2. Germline V gene sequence: CDR1 DFQATT, CDR2 SNEGSKA (reference sequence). The CDR3 has 15 amino acids. Trimming cost V 8 bases and J 2 bases; bases outside gene matches: 9. Written as DNA, the CDR3 is TGCAGTACCATTAGCGGGAGGGCCCTCACAGATACGCAGTATTAT. This encodes CSTISGRALTDTQYY.

The chain joins TRBV19 to TRBJ2-3; 7 bases match TRBD2. Germline V gene sequence: CDR1 LNHDA, CDR2 SQIVND (reference sequence). The junction had 20 bases not matched to a gene; V was cut back by 5 bases and J by 0 bases. The CDR3 is made up of 20 amino acids. This CDR3 reads CASSPGGTNGGLLSTDTQYF. The CDR3 nucleotides are TGTGCCAGTAGTCCCGGGGGGACTAACGGGGGTCTTCTAAGCACAGATACGCAGTATTTT.

Remarks on this clonotype: A read error may be the cause here, since a much bigger clone is one base away. J is TRBJ2-7 and V is TRBV4-2; TRBD2 might be the D (5 bases). The germline CDR1 and CDR2 sequences are LGHNA and YNFKEQ. The CDR3 extends over 15 amino acids. The CDR3 reads CASSQGDEGSYGQYF. The CDR3 nucleotides are TGTGCCAGCAGCCAAGGAGACGAGGGCTCCTACGGGCAGTACTTC.

Turning to this clonotype: Given a much more abundant clone one base away, this may be a read error. The genes are TRBV12-3 or TRBV12-4 and TRBJ2-5; D remains unclear. This CDR3 region has 12 residues. V was pared by 7 bases and J by 5 bases, with 11 bases between. DNA for the CDR3: TGTGCCAGCAAAAGAGGACGGGAGACCCAGTACTTC. Its translation: CASKRGRETQYF.